The rows below give T cell receptor beta chains drawn from one sample of a study of identical twins. TCRdb reprocessed the 5' RACE reads via MiXCR and lists one record per CDR3 protein. The sample carries over 250,000 distinct CDR3 sequences, roughly 10% recorded once. The data were also submitted as part of a second study, on yellow fever vaccine responses in identical twins.

Sequencing was carried out using CD8+ T cells sorted from blood. The receptor source for this set is a woman under 30 in good health. The CDR3 runs from the conserved cysteine through the conserved F or W. D genes are given only for firm matches. Expanded clones are given a class, and other clones once, few, many or no size at all.

j_call clone_size d_call v_call cdr3_nt cdr3_aa
TRBJ2-5 many - TRBV29-1 TGCAGTCCCTCGGAGGGGGCTGGGGAGACCCAGTACTTC CSPSEGAGETQYF
TRBJ2-7 many - TRBV5-1 TGCGCCAGCAGCTTAGAGGGGATAGCTCAGTACGAGCAGTACTTC CASSLEGIAQYEQYF
TRBJ2-7 once TRBD1 TRBV29-1 TGCAGCGTAGCAGGACAGGAGAGCTCCTACGAGCAGTACTTC CSVAGQESSYEQYF
TRBJ2-7 few TRBD2 TRBV4-1 TGCGCCAGCAGCCTACTAGCGGGAGAGGGTAACTCCTACGAGCAGTACTTC CASSLLAGEGNSYEQYF
TRBJ2-1 - - TRBV13 TGTGCCAGCAGCTTAGTCGGTCAGGGGGGCGATGAGCAGTTCTTC CASSLVGQGGDEQFF
TRBJ1-2 few - TRBV20-1 TGCAGTGCTGCTCCGGTTGGCTACACCTTC CSAAPVGYTF
TRBJ2-2 - TRBD1 TRBV6-2/TRBV6-3 TGTGCCGGACAGGGATCGAACACCGGGGAGCTGTTTTTT CAGQGSNTGELFF
TRBJ1-2 - - TRBV7-9 TGTGCCAGCAGCTTAGCGGCGGACAGAGCTAACTATGGCTACACCTTC CASSLAADRANYGYTF
TRBJ2-2 - - TRBV11-3 TGTGCCAGCAGCTCGGGGGAGGCCACCGGGGAGCTGTTTTTT CASSSGEATGELFF
TRBJ2-7 - - TRBV2 TGTGCCAGCAGGTGGTACTCCTACGAGCAGTACTTC CASRWYSYEQYF
TRBJ2-7 - - TRBV28 TGTGCCAGCAGTTTAGGTAGAGTCGAGCAGTACTTC CASSLGRVEQYF
TRBJ2-2 many TRBD1 TRBV27 TGTGCCAGCAGTTTTTCTAGACAGGGGGCCGGGGAGCTGTTTTTT CASSFSRQGAGELFF
TRBJ1-5 many TRBD1 TRBV20-1 TGCAGTGCTATAGGGACAGGGGGGGACAATCAGCCCCAGCATTTT CSAIGTGGDNQPQHF
TRBJ2-1 few TRBD1 TRBV6-5 TGTGCCAGCAGTTACGGACAGGGAGTCTACAATGAGCAGTTCTTC CASSYGQGVYNEQFF
TRBJ2-7 - - TRBV7-6 TGTGCCAGCAGCCCCACGGAGAGTAGTTACGAGCAGTACTTC CASSPTESSYEQYF
TRBJ1-1 - - TRBV12-5 TGTGCTAGTGGTTTGGGGAACACTGAAGCTTTCTTT CASGLGNTEAFF
TRBJ2-3 few TRBD2 TRBV6-2/TRBV6-3 TGTGCCAGCAACCTAGCGGGAGTAGCAGATACGCAGTATTTT CASNLAGVADTQYF
TRBJ2-1 - - TRBV15 TGTGCCACCAGCAGAGAGGGACAAGCCAATGAGCAGTTCTTC CATSREGQANEQFF
TRBJ2-7 - TRBD2 TRBV4-1 TGCGCCAGCAGCCAAGTAGCGGGAGACATCTACGAGCAGTACTTC CASSQVAGDIYEQYF
TRBJ2-3 - TRBD2 TRBV27 TGTGCCAGCAGTTTGGCCGGGACTAAAACGTCGCAGTATTTT CASSLAGTKTSQYF
TRBJ1-1 many TRBD1 TRBV7-9 TGTGCCAGCAGCTGGACAGGGGGCCGGGCTGACACTGAAGCTTTCTTT CASSWTGGRADTEAFF
TRBJ2-7 many - TRBV7-9 TGTGCCAGCAGCTTAGGGTCCATTTCCTACGAGCAGTACTTC CASSLGSISYEQYF
TRBJ1-2 - - TRBV19 TGTGCCAGTAGCCCGGGATCTTGGACAAGAAACTATGGCTACACCTTC CASSPGSWTRNYGYTF
TRBJ2-5 few - TRBV6-2/TRBV6-3 TGTGCCAGCAGTTACTGGGACCGACTCCGCCCAGGGACCCAGTACTTC CASSYWDRLRPGTQYF
TRBJ2-3 - TRBD1 TRBV7-2 TGTGCCAGCAGCTTTAGGGGGCGAGATACGCAGTATTTT CASSFRGRDTQYF
TRBJ2-2 many - TRBV5-1 TGCGCCAGCAGTCCCTCCGTGGGGGGGCCACCCGGGGAGCTGTTTTTT CASSPSVGGPPGELFF
TRBJ1-1 - TRBD1 TRBV7-9 TGTGCCAGCAGCTCCCGGACAGGTTTAGTCACTGAAGCTTTCTTT CASSSRTGLVTEAFF